The count of the clone carrying this TCR beta chain is one. The data were obtained in a study of blood T cell repertoires in COVID-19. The CDR3 sequence is 15 residues long. Germline CDR1 MNHEY, CDR2 SVGAGI. The V and J ends lost 8 bases and 0 bases respectively, with 17 bases between them. In the source study's methods: Counts of nucleated cells, estimated from reference gene primer amplification, were obtained. Clones were sequenced by immunoSEQ multiplex PCR, and TCRdb holds only the in-frame ones, with some missing. The D gene and trimming were derived from the DNA, and the V and J assignments and clone size from that table. The data contain approximately 110,000 clones, 70% to 75% of them singletons. A Seattle source enrolled patients during active infection and followed them longitudinally.

This TCR derives from a man older than 75 with COVID-19, enrolled during active disease. The chain employs TRBV6-5 and TRBJ2-7; D possibly corresponds to TRBD2 (7 bases). Sequencing was performed on peripheral blood. DNA of the CDR3: TGTGCCAGCTTTGGGGGGGACACGAGCTCCTACGAGCAGTACTTC. It translates to CASFGGDTSSYEQYF.